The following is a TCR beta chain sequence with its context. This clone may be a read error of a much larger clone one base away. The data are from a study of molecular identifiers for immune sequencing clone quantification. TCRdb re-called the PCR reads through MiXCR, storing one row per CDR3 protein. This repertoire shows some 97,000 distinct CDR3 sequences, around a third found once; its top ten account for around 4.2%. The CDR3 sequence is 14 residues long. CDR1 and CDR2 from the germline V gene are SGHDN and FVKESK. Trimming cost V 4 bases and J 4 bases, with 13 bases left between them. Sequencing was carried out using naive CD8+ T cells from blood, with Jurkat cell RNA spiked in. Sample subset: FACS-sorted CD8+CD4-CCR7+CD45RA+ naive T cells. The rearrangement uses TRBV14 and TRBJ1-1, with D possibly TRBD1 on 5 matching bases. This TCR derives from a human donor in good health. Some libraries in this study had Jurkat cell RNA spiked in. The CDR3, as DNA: TGTGCCAGCAGCCTCCTTCGGGGGAGCACTGAAGCTTTCTTT. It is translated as CASSLLRGSTEAFF.